These T cell receptor beta chains were read from a single sample in a study of response to subunit inactivated influenza vaccine. TCRdb called the RT-PCR reads again in MiXCR, with one record for every CDR3 protein. The table shows 530,000 or so distinct CDR3 sequences, with 14% occurring only once. Specimen: PBMCs from blood, collected roughly 13 days after vaccination. The receptor source for this set is a man aged 50 to 59 who received an inactivated influenza vaccine. The CDR3 runs from the conserved cysteine through the conserved F or W. A D gene is named only where the DNA matches it firmly. Where a row states a size, it is once, few, many or the class of an expanded clone; other rows omit it.

j_call d_call clone_size v_call cdr3_nt cdr3_aa
TRBJ1-2 TRBD1 . TRBV6-1 TGTGCCAGCAGCCCCCGCCCGGACAGGGGTCGGTATGGCTACACCTTC CASSPRPDRGRYGYTF
TRBJ2-3 TRBD2 many TRBV7-6 TGTGCCAGCAGCTCCCCGGTAAAAGCGGGAGAGGTGACAGATACGCAGTATTTT CASSSPVKAGEVTDTQYF
TRBJ2-7 . . TRBV4-1 TGCGCCAGCAGCCATGAGGGGGGCTACGAGCAGTACTTC CASSHEGGYEQYF
TRBJ2-4 . . TRBV5-1 TGCGCCAGCAGCCACAATGCCGGGGAAAACATTCAGTACTTC CASSHNAGENIQYF
TRBJ2-1 . . TRBV5-1 TGCGCCAGCTGCGAGACCCAGGGATCCTACAATGAGCAGTTCTTC CASCETQGSYNEQFF
TRBJ2-7 TRBD2 . TRBV29-1 TGCAGCGTTGGTAGCGGGAGAAGGTTATACGAGCAGTACTTC CSVGSGRRLYEQYF
TRBJ1-2 . few TRBV3-1 TGTGCCAGCAGCCAAGATTCCTGGGGCTATGGCTACACCTTC CASSQDSWGYGYTF
TRBJ2-7 . few TRBV6-2/TRBV6-3 TGTGCCAGCAGTCGCGACCCGGCATATGAGCAGTACTTC CASSRDPAYEQYF
TRBJ1-1 . . TRBV6-5 TGTGCCAGCAGTTTTCGGCTCGAGGGGACTGAAGCTTTCTTT CASSFRLEGTEAFF
TRBJ1-3 . few TRBV20-1 TGCAGTGCTAACTCTTTGTTGGACACCATATATTTT CSANSLLDTIYF
TRBJ2-5 TRBD1 few TRBV12-3/TRBV12-4 TGTGCCAGCAGTTTAGCCCAGGGGGCAGAGACCCAGTACTTC CASSLAQGAETQYF
TRBJ2-7 . . TRBV9 TGTGCCAGCATCGAAGGGGGGTACCTCAACGAGCAGTACTTC CASIEGGYLNEQYF
TRBJ2-7 . . TRBV30 TGTGCCTGGATGGGGCCTTTAGGGATGCTGAACTTC CAWMGPLGMLNF
TRBJ2-3 . few TRBV11-2 TGTGCCAGCAGCTTAGAAAGGCAGTCCACAGATACGCAGTATTTT CASSLERQSTDTQYF
TRBJ2-7 TRBD2 many TRBV4-3 TGCGCCAGCAGCCAAGTCTGGTCAGGGGCCCTAGCGGGACTAACCTACGAGCAGTACTTC CASSQVWSGALAGLTYEQYF
TRBJ1-2 . few TRBV29-1 TGCAGCGCTGGGTATGTTGGGCTGGGCTATGGCTACACCTTC CSAGYVGLGYGYTF
TRBJ2-3 TRBD1 . TRBV29-1 TGCAGCGCCGCGCCAGGGGGTACGCAGTATTTT CSAAPGGTQYF
TRBJ2-3 . . TRBV21-1 TGTGCCAGCAGCAAAGAGTTAATGTTCAGCGGGAGCGGGGATTCAGATACGCAGTATTTT CASSKELMFSGSGDSDTQYF
TRBJ1-5 TRBD1 . TRBV5-6 TGTGCCAGCAGTACAGGGGGCGTGGGCAATCAGCCCCAGCATTTT CASSTGGVGNQPQHF
TRBJ2-2 . few TRBV7-3 TGTGCCAGCAGCCCCTCCAGGGATTACACCGGGGAGCTGTTTTTT CASSPSRDYTGELFF
TRBJ2-6 . many TRBV12-3/TRBV12-4 TGTGCCAGCAGTGTTTCCAACGTCCTGACTTTC CASSVSNVLTF
TRBJ2-7 . . TRBV4-3 TGCGCCAGCAGCCAAGATGACAGGACCTACGAGCAGTACTTC CASSQDDRTYEQYF
TRBJ2-1 TRBD2 . TRBV7-9 TGTGCCAGCAGCATAGGGGTTGGCGGGGGCTCCTACAATGAGCAGTTCTTC CASSIGVGGGSYNEQFF
TRBJ2-1 . few TRBV29-1 TGCAGCGTTGAACGGGACCAGAGTTACAATGAGCAGTTCTTC CSVERDQSYNEQFF
TRBJ2-6 . . TRBV28 TGTGCCAGCAGTACCCCGGACGGACCCTCTGGGGCCAACGTCCTGACTTTC CASSTPDGPSGANVLTF
TRBJ2-7 . . TRBV12-3/TRBV12-4 TGTGCCAGCAGTTACAGGGACGGCTCCCCTTACGAGCAGTACTTC CASSYRDGSPYEQYF
TRBJ1-1 . . TRBV12-3/TRBV12-4 TGTGCCAGCAGCCCCTACAGGAGAACTGAAGCTTTCTTT CASSPYRRTEAFF
TRBJ1-1 . . TRBV5-1 TGCGCCAGCAGCCTGGAAGAGAGCGAAGCTTTCTTT CASSLEESEAFF
TRBJ2-3 . few TRBV3-2 TGTGCCAGCAGCCTTATAGGGACTACCGGATATACAGATACGCAGTATTTT CASSLIGTTGYTDTQYF
TRBJ1-2 . few TRBV7-9 TGTGCCAGCAGCTTAGGGGGGACAACCGCTAACTATGGCTACACCTTC CASSLGGTTANYGYTF
TRBJ1-5 TRBD1 many TRBV4-1 TGCGCCAGCAGCCCAGGGACAGGGCTCAATCAGCCCCAGCATTTT CASSPGTGLNQPQHF
TRBJ2-7 . few TRBV18 TGTGCCAGCTCACCACCGGCGCGGTCCTACGAGCAGTACTTC CASSPPARSYEQYF
TRBJ2-2 . few TRBV3-1 TGTGCCAGCAGCCAAGAATTAACCGCGGGGGGGGAGCTGTTTTTT CASSQELTAGGELFF
TRBJ2-2 TRBD1 . TRBV24-1 TGTGCCACCAGTGTTCGACAGGGGGACTACACCGGGGAGCTGTTTTTT CATSVRQGDYTGELFF
TRBJ2-7 . . TRBV6-5 TGTGCCAGCAGTTACCTCGAACAGGGCTACGAGCAGTACTTC CASSYLEQGYEQYF
TRBJ2-7 . . TRBV18 TGTGCCAGCTCACCGGTGGGACTCTCCTACGAGCAGTACTTC CASSPVGLSYEQYF
TRBJ2-5 . . TRBV5-1 TGCGCCAGCAGCACAGCAGGGGGGCTTGATGAGACCCAGTACTTC CASSTAGGLDETQYF
TRBJ2-3 . . TRBV11-2 TGTGCCAGCAGCTTGATTTCGGGGTGGGGCGCAGATACGCAGTATTTT CASSLISGWGADTQYF
TRBJ2-3 TRBD2 . TRBV4-3 TGCGCCAGCAGCCTGGAAGCTAGCGGGGGGCCGGTACACACAGATACGCAGTATTTT CASSLEASGGPVHTDTQYF
TRBJ2-1 TRBD2 . TRBV28 TGTGCCAGCAGTTCCCCCGGGACTAGCAGTTACAATGAGCAGTTCTTC CASSSPGTSSYNEQFF
TRBJ1-2 . few TRBV18 TGTGCCAGCTCACCCAAGCAGGCATCCTATGGCTACACCTTC CASSPKQASYGYTF
TRBJ2-1 . few TRBV4-1 TGCGCCAGCAGCCAAGATCGGGGTTTTGGGCAGTTCTTC CASSQDRGFGQFF
TRBJ2-3 . . TRBV6-1 TGTGCCAGTCGGGACGCCCGGACAGATACGCAGTATTTT CASRDARTDTQYF